The 27 T cell receptor beta chains presented below share a single source sample, sequenced in a study of blood T cell repertoires in COVID-19. The repertoire was sequenced with immunoSEQ multiplex PCR; TCRdb's copy has only in-frame clones and lacks some. Altogether about 270,000 clones are present, 86% being singletons, with the ten largest covering approximately 10%. The specimen sequenced was peripheral blood. These receptors were obtained from a man between 35 and 55 years old with active or convalescent COVID-19.

This clone was recorded only once. The V gene is TRBV4-1, the J gene TRBJ1-6; 7 bases align to TRBD1. Germline CDR1 is MGHRA and CDR2 is YSYEKL. J was trimmed by 18 bases and V by 2 bases; bases with no gene match: 13. The CDR3 is 14 amino acids. CDR3 in DNA: TGCGCCAGCAGCCAATCCCCGACAGGGTTTTCGCCCCACTTT. It encodes CASSQSPTGFSPHF.

The sample holds a few counts of this clone. The chain links TRBV11-2 to TRBJ1-5; D is ambiguous. The CDR3 has 12 residues. The germline gives CDR1 SGHAT, CDR2 FQNNGV. Deletions cut 1 base from V and 7 bases from J, with 5 bases between. CDR3 in amino acids: CASSLGKQPQHF. CDR3 sequence (DNA): TGTGCCAGCAGCTTAGGTAAACAGCCCCAGCATTTT. The full variable domain, rest sourced from reference TRBV11-2 and TRBJ1-5, is EAGVAQSPRYKIIEKRQSVAFWCNPISGHATLYWYQQILGQGPKLLIQFQNNGVVDDSQLPKDRFSAERLKGVDSTLKIQPAKLEDSAVYLCASSLGKQPQHFGDGTRLSIL.

The chain recombines TRBV10-2 with TRBJ2-1; TRBD1 matches at 7 bases. This CDR3 has 17 amino acids. The germline V gene has CDR1 WSHSY and CDR2 SAAADI. The trim removed 1 base at V and 8 bases at J, leaving 14 bases unmatched. CDR3 loop: CASSEWWERGPLYEQFF. In DNA form, the CDR3 reads TGCGCCAGCAGTGAGTGGTGGGAGAGGGGGCCTTTGTATGAGCAGTTCTTC.

The chain has TRBV11-3 and TRBJ1-1; D perhaps matches TRBD1 (5 bases). CDR1 SGHNT and CDR2 YENEEA come from the germline V gene. The CDR3 is 13 residues long. The germline V and J ends were trimmed by 3 bases and 2 bases, with 7 bases remaining between them. CDR3 sequence (DNA): TGTGCCAGCAGCTTGGGGGGTAACACTGAAGCTTTCTTT. As protein: CASSLGGNTEAFF. The whole variable domain, filled in from reference TRBV11-3 and TRBJ1-1, reads EAGVVQSPRYKIIEKKQPVAFWCNPISGHNTLYWYLQNLGQGPELLIRYENEEAVDDSQLPKDRFSAERLKGVDSTLKIQPAELGDSAVYLCASSLGGNTEAFFGQGTRLTVV.

The V and J genes are TRBV5-1 and TRBJ2-5; tentative D call: TRBD1 (7 bases). V lost 5 bases to trimming and J lost 1 base, with 18 bases between them. The CDR3 totals 16 residues. Germline CDR1 reads SGHRS; CDR2 reads YFSETQ. CDR3 in DNA: TGCGCCAGCAGAAGGCTCGGGGGACAGTCCCAAGAGACCCAGTACTTC. This encodes CASRRLGGQSQETQYF. Combining the CDR3 with reference TRBV5-1 and TRBJ2-5 gives the whole variable domain KAGVTQTPRYLIKTRGQQVTLSCSPISGHRSVSWYQQTPGQGLQFLFEYFSETQRNKGNFPGRFSGRQFSNSRSEMNVSTLELGDSALYLCASRRLGGQSQETQYFGPGTRLLVL.

This clone was observed once. The gene calls are TRBV28 and TRBJ2-7, with D possibly TRBD1 on 6 matching bases. This CDR3 has 16 residues. Trimming removed 2 bases from V and 2 bases from J, with 16 bases in between. Germline CDR1 MDHEN, CDR2 SYDVKM. The CDR3 is CASSLKGTNIAYEQYF. The CDR3 coding sequence is TGTGCCAGCAGTTTAAAGGGGACAAACATTGCCTACGAGCAGTACTTC.

The chain uses TRBV7-9 and TRBJ1-2; D uncertain. V was cut by 5 bases and J by 5 bases, with 3 bases left in between. The CDR3 extends over 10 amino acids. Per germline, CDR1 SEHNR and CDR2 FQNEAQ (reference sequence). CDR3 protein: CASSPYGYTF. DNA of the CDR3: TGTGCCAGCAGCCCTTATGGCTACACCTTC.

The CDR3 spells CASSELTSGSNEQYF. CDR3 in DNA: TGTGCCAGCAGTGAATTAACTAGCGGGAGCAACGAGCAGTACTTC. V gene TRBV25-1 combines with J gene TRBJ2-7; 11 positions match TRBD2. The CDR3 has 15 amino acids. From germline, CDR1 is MGHDK and CDR2 SYGVNS. V was clipped by 1 base and J by 5 bases; unmatched bases: 4.

V and J are TRBV27 and TRBJ2-2; the D gene is possibly TRBD1 (6 bases). Germline assignment: CDR1 MNHEY and CDR2 SMNVEV (reference sequence). V lost 2 bases to trimming and J lost 6 bases, with 16 bases between them. The CDR3 runs to 16 residues. The CDR3 DNA is TGTGCCAGCAGTTTAACTCACAGGGTGAAGGCCGGGGAGCTGTTTTTT. Translation gives CASSLTHRVKAGELFF.

The chain joins TRBV9 to TRBJ2-2; 9 nucleotides agree with TRBD2. The CDR3 loop spans 17 amino acids. Germline lookup yields CDR1 SGDLS and CDR2 YYNGEE. Unmatched junction bases numbered 10, after V lost 1 base and J lost 6 bases. CDR3 in DNA: TGTGCCAGCAGCGTATCGCCGGGACTAGCTTGGTCCGGGGAGCTGTTTTTT. Protein product: CASSVSPGLAWSGELFF. The full variable domain, with the rest looked up from reference TRBV9 and TRBJ2-2, is DSGVTQTPKHLITATGQRVTLRCSPRSGDLSVYWYQQSLDQGLQFLIQYYNGEERAKGNILERFSAQQFPDLHSELNLSSLELGDSALYFCASSVSPGLAWSGELFFGEGSRLTVL.

The rearrangement uses TRBV6-5 and TRBJ1-6; possibly TRBD1 for D (6 bases). Germline CDR1 and CDR2: MNHEY and SVGAGI. The CDR3 extends over 14 amino acids. V lost 2 bases to trimming and J lost 8 bases, with 10 bases between them. CDR3 protein: CASSYDQGYSPLHF. In nucleotides, the CDR3 is TGTGCCAGCAGTTACGACCAGGGGTATTCACCCCTCCACTTT.

This clone came up a few times. The DNA for the CDR3 is TGTGCCAGCAGTGACTCCAGGGGCACTGAAGCTTTCTTT. It codes for CASSDSRGTEAFF. The chain has TRBV6-4 and TRBJ1-1; D might be TRBD1 (6 bases). This CDR3 has 13 residues. V lost 0 bases and J lost 4, with 6 bases in between. CDR1 MRHNA and CDR2 SNTAGT come from the germline V gene.

The rearrangement joins TRBV4-1 to TRBJ2-3; maybe TRBD2 (6 bases). The CDR3 has 16 amino acids. Germline assignment: CDR1 MGHRA and CDR2 YSYEKL. The V and J ends lost 7 bases and 0 bases respectively, with 17 bases between them. The CDR3 coding sequence is TGCGCCAGCAAAAAGGAGGGCGGTCCTAGCACAGATACGCAGTATTTT. It translates to CASKKEGGPSTDTQYF.

This clone came up a few times. V usage is TRBV19 and J usage is TRBJ1-4, with a possible D match to TRBD1 (6 bases). Trimming removed 5 bases from V and 8 bases from J, with 15 bases in between. CDR1 is LNHDA and CDR2 is SQIVND in the germline V gene (reference sequence). The length of the CDR3 is 14 residues. The CDR3 protein is CASSPRQEIEKLFF. The CDR3 nucleotides are TGTGCCAGTAGTCCAAGACAGGAAATAGAAAAACTGTTTTTT.

V usage is TRBV6-1 and J usage is TRBJ1-4; D is perhaps TRBD1 (5 bases). Germline lookup yields CDR1 MNHNS and CDR2 SASEGT. V lost 1 base and J lost 0, with 6 bases in between. There are 15 residues in the CDR3. In DNA, the CDR3 is TGTGCCAGCAGTGAAGGGGGGGCAACTAATGAAAAACTGTTTTTT. Its protein product is CASSEGGATNEKLFF.

In this sample, this clone turned up once. The chain couples TRBV7-8 to TRBJ2-2; 7 bases agree with TRBD2. After removal of 2 bases from V and 7 bases from J, the junction contained 7 bases not matched to a gene. The CDR3 spans 15 residues. CDR1 is SGHVS and CDR2 is FQNEAQ in the germline V gene. The CDR3 loop is CASSLWRESIGELFF. The CDR3 DNA reads TGTGCCAGCAGCTTATGGCGGGAGTCTATCGGGGAGCTGTTTTTT.

The rearrangement joins TRBV9 to TRBJ1-3; D gene unclear. The germline V gene has CDR1 SGDLS and CDR2 YYNGEE. With 0 bases removed from V and 0 bases from J, the gap between germline ends came to 4 bases. CDR3 size: 14 residues. The CDR3 coding sequence is TGTGCCAGCAGCGTAGATATCTCTGGAAACACCATATATTTT. This translates into CASSVDISGNTIYF. The variable domain in full, completed from reference TRBV9 and TRBJ1-3, reads DSGVTQTPKHLITATGQRVTLRCSPRSGDLSVYWYQQSLDQGLQFLIQYYNGEERAKGNILERFSAQQFPDLHSELNLSSLELGDSALYFCASSVDISGNTIYFGEGSWLTVV.

The genes are TRBV10-3 and TRBJ2-6; a possible D gene is TRBD2 (6 bases). This CDR3 has 17 residues. V gave up 3 bases and J gave up 2 bases, with 14 bases separating them. Per germline, CDR1 ENHRY and CDR2 SYGVKD. The CDR3 DNA reads TGTGCCATCAGTGACGACGCGGGGTCCGCTGGGGCCAACGTCCTGACTTTC. This translates into CAISDDAGSAGANVLTF.

The rearrangement uses TRBV7-9 and TRBJ1-1; D is unclear. This CDR3 has 13 amino acids. Germline CDR1 reads SEHNR; CDR2 reads FQNEAQ (reference sequence). V lost 11 bases and J 1 base, leaving 14 bases between the germline ends. The CDR3 coding sequence is TGTGCCTGCCATCAAGGAGGGAACACTGAAGCTTTCTTT. This sequence encodes CACHQGGNTEAFF.

In the case of this clone: It may be a read error: a sequence one base away is much more abundant. Other DNA variants within this sample encode the same CDR3. This sequence joins TRBV30 and TRBJ1-5, with D unresolved. CDR3 length: 13 amino acids. Germline V gives CDR1 GTSNPN, CDR2 SVGIG (reference sequence). Trimming removed 0 bases at V and 3 bases at J, with 6 bases between. The CDR3 sequence: CAWSVRDNQPQHF. Written as DNA, the CDR3 is TGTGCCTGGAGTGTACGGGACAATCAGCCCCAGCATTTT.

The J gene is TRBJ2-2, the V gene TRBV7-6; the D gene is possibly TRBD2 (5 bases). The germline CDR1 and CDR2 sequences are SGHVS and FNYEAQ. The CDR3 runs 16 residues. V was cut by 4 bases and J by 0 bases, with 12 bases left in between. The CDR3 nucleotides are TGTGCCAGCAGCTCTCAAACCGGGGCGAACACCGGGGAGCTGTTTTTT. Translating it yields CASSSQTGANTGELFF.

The V and J genes are TRBV28 and TRBJ2-5, with 7 bases aligning to TRBD2. This CDR3 is built from 15 residues. V lost 1 base, J lost 2 bases, and 4 bases stayed unmatched. Germline CDR1 MDHEN, CDR2 SYDVKM. In DNA, the CDR3 is TGTGCCAGCAGTTTATTTTGGGGGGGACAAGAGACCCAGTACTTC. Translated, it gives CASSLFWGGQETQYF.

The rearrangement uses TRBV5-4 and TRBJ2-3, with 16 positions matching TRBD2. V shed 4 bases, J shed 8 bases, and the junction held 7 bases outside the gene matches. This CDR3 comprises 16 residues. Germline V lookup: CDR1 SGHNT, CDR2 YYREEE (reference sequence). The CDR3 bases are TGTGCCAGCAGCATAGGGACTAGCGGGGGGGCGGGTACGCAGTATTTT. This translates into CASSIGTSGGAGTQYF. The variable domain in full, completed from reference TRBV5-4 and TRBJ2-3, reads ETGVTQSPTHLIKTRGQQVTLRCSSQSGHNTVSWYQQALGQGPQFIFQYYREEENGRGNFPPRFSGLQFPNYSSELNVNALELDDSALYLCASSIGTSGGAGTQYFGPGTRLTVL.

The V call is TRBV7-2, the J call TRBJ2-3, with D tentatively TRBD1 (6 bases). Looked up from germline, CDR1 is SGHTA and CDR2 is FQGNSA. The CDR3 loop spans 15 amino acids. Trimming removed 5 bases from V and 7 bases from J, with 19 bases in between. CDR3 sequence reads: CASSLTPGVLNTQYF. The CDR3 coding sequence is TGTGCCAGCAGCCTGACCCCAGGGGTTTTGAATACGCAGTATTTT.

The chain recombines TRBV6-5 with TRBJ1-1; 7 nucleotides align to TRBD1. The CDR3 length is 13 residues. Germline trimming cut 5 bases from V and 1 base from J; bases unmatched to any gene: 1. From germline, CDR1 is MNHEY and CDR2 SVGAGI. CDR3 DNA: TGTGCCAGCAGTCGGACAGGGAACACTGAAGCTTTCTTT. This translates into CASSRTGNTEAFF.

The chain is built from TRBV9 and TRBJ1-4; 8 bases match TRBD1. V shed 3 bases, J shed 8 bases, and the junction held 9 bases outside the gene matches. This CDR3 comprises 15 residues. Germline CDR1 and CDR2: SGDLS and YYNGEE. This chain's CDR3 is CASSGRTGISEKLFF. The DNA of the CDR3 is TGTGCCAGCAGCGGACGGACAGGGATTTCCGAAAAACTGTTTTTT.

The gene calls are TRBV6-5 and TRBJ2-5, with TRBD2 identical over 9 bases. The germline gives CDR1 MNHEY, CDR2 SVGAGI. The CDR3 spans 15 residues. Trimming removed 8 bases from V and 7 bases from J; junction bases left unmatched: 14. CDR3 sequence: CASGGAGGNLGTQYF. Here the CDR3 DNA reads TGTGCCAGCGGAGGGGCGGGGGGGAACCTTGGGACCCAGTACTTC.